This T cell receptor (beta chain) was identified during a study of cytomegalovirus exposure and HLA in healthy donors. CDR3 length: 13 amino acids. Trimming took 6 bases from V and 3 from J; bases not matched to a gene: 1. Germline CDR1 LNHDA, CDR2 SQIVND (reference sequence). Measured with immunoSEQ multiplex PCR; TCRdb has only the in-frame clones, and not every one. The sample consists of fewer than 200,000 clones, about 90% of them appearing once. In this sample, this clone turned up once. The sequence came from a woman under 30 in good health and CMV-seropositive. Material: PBMCs. This chain connects TRBV19 to TRBJ1-4, with TRBD1 matching over 7 bases. This chain's CDR3 is CASRGTANEKLFF. CDR3 DNA: TGTGCCAGTAGAGGGACAGCTAATGAAAAACTGTTTTTT.